There are a few counts of the clone carrying this TCR beta chain. The sample originates from a study of blood T cells in healthy people across ages. With a J-beta primer mix and a sample-barcoded 5' primer, a second PCR ran about 7 to 11 cycles. TCRdb processed the 5' RACE reads anew with MiXCR; each CDR3 protein has one entry. Of some 1.8 million distinct CDR3 sequences in the sample, about two fifths were seen once. In each sample, at least 7 million PBMCs were isolated. Trimming took off 0 bases at V and 3 bases at J, with 15 bases between the two ends. CDR1 LGHNA and CDR2 YSLEER come from the germline V gene. CDR3 length: 16 amino acids.

The sample comprised blood. This clonotype originated in a human donor in good health. This chain uses TRBV4-3 with TRBJ2-7; possibly TRBD2 for D (5 bases). The CDR3 region is CASSQEEASGIYEQYF. The CDR3 DNA sequence: TGCGCCAGCAGCCAAGAAGAGGCGTCGGGGATCTACGAGCAGTACTTC.